This entry lists 11 T cell receptor beta chains sequenced from one sample in a study of blood T cell repertoires in COVID-19. Clones were sequenced by immunoSEQ multiplex PCR, and TCRdb holds only the in-frame ones, with some missing. Among about 220,000 clones listed, more than 70% were seen once. Sequencing input: peripheral blood. The source is a woman of 80 years or more with acute or convalescent COVID-19.

V gene TRBV7-9 combines with J gene TRBJ2-1; 9 nucleotides match TRBD1. Germline V gene sequence: CDR1 SEHNR, CDR2 FQNEAQ (reference sequence). V lost 5 bases and J lost 7; bases outside the gene matches: 6. CDR3 length equals 14 residues. The CDR3 region is CASSLGQGKNEQFF. CDR3 DNA: TGTGCCAGCAGCCTGGGACAGGGTAAGAATGAGCAGTTCTTC.

The chain uses TRBV18 and TRBJ1-3; the D is unclear. Germline V gene data show CDR1 as KGHSH and CDR2 as LQKENI. Trimming pared 4 bases from V and 3 bases from J, leaving 10 bases between. This CDR3 region has 14 residues. This CDR3 reads CASSQTEGGNTIYF. The CDR3 DNA sequence: TGTGCCAGCTCACAAACAGAGGGTGGAAACACCATATATTTT.

This clone was seen a handful of times. The chain couples TRBV11-2 to TRBJ2-5; TRBD2 agrees at 9 bases. This CDR3 is 16 amino acids long. The germline V gene has CDR1 SGHAT and CDR2 FQNNGV. With V trimmed by 2 bases and J by 5 bases, 9 bases remained unmatched. CDR3 residues: CASSLLGGGALETQYF. CDR3 nucleotides: TGTGCCAGCAGCTTACTGGGCGGGGGGGCTCTTGAGACCCAGTACTTC.

The chain employs TRBV2 and TRBJ1-5; D is ambiguous. Trimming took 6 bases from V and 1 from J, leaving 7 bases between them. Germline CDR1 SNHLY, CDR2 FYNNEI. This CDR3 is 13 amino acids long. CDR3 bases: TGTGCCAGCAGGCTGGAGAGCAATCAGCCCCAGCATTTT. Translated, it gives CASRLESNQPQHF.

The table lists this clone with a few counts. This chain connects TRBV5-4 to TRBJ1-2; D uncertain. The CDR3 covers 14 residues. V lost 0 bases to trimming and J lost 6 bases, with 12 bases between them. In germline, CDR1 is SGHNT, CDR2 YYREEE (reference sequence). The CDR3 DNA is TGTGCCAGCAGCTTGGATTCGGGGTTCGATGGCTACACCTTC. This gives the protein CASSLDSGFDGYTF.

The chain recombines TRBV30 with TRBJ1-1; D gene ambiguous. V was cut by 2 bases and J by 5 bases, with 12 bases left in between. This CDR3 is built from 13 residues. CDR1 GTSNPN and CDR2 SVGIG come from the germline V gene (reference sequence). This CDR3 reads CAWSKTPRTEAFF. The CDR3 DNA is TGTGCCTGGAGTAAGACACCCCGGACTGAAGCTTTCTTT.

V gene TRBV27 combines with J gene TRBJ2-3; 10 nucleotides agree with TRBD2. Germline CDR1 reads MNHEY; CDR2 reads SMNVEV (reference sequence). This CDR3 region has 16 residues. Trimming removed 8 bases from V and 0 bases from J; junction bases left unmatched: 8. The CDR3: CASLRTSGLSTDTQYF. The CDR3 DNA follows: TGTGCCAGCTTACGGACTAGCGGACTTAGCACAGATACGCAGTATTTT.

The chain carries TRBV19 and TRBJ1-2; TRBD1 aligns across 11 bases. V trimming: 5 bases; J trimming: 8 bases; junction bases outside the gene matches: 7. CDR1 is LNHDA and CDR2 is SQIVND in the germline V gene (reference sequence). The CDR3 consists of 14 residues. CDR3 sequence: CASSADRGRLGYTF. The CDR3 DNA reads TGTGCCAGTAGTGCGGACAGGGGGCGTCTAGGCTACACCTTC.

This chain connects TRBV5-1 to TRBJ1-6; TRBD1 aligns across 10 bases. The V and J ends lost 0 bases and 7 bases, in that order; junction bases with no gene match: 1. Germline values: CDR1 SGHRS, CDR2 YFSETQ. This CDR3 contains 15 residues. The CDR3 nucleotides read TGCGCCAGCAGCTTGGGACAGGGGGCGAATTCACCCCTCCACTTT. It translates to CASSLGQGANSPLHF.

The genes are TRBV3-1 (or the pseudogene TRBV3-2) and TRBJ1-3; D is uncertain. Germline-derived CDR1 and CDR2 are LGHDT and YNNKEL (reference sequence). CDR3 size: 14 residues. Trimming removed 2 bases at V and 3 bases at J, with 8 bases between. Here the CDR3 reads CASSQSGRGNTIYF. CDR3 coding DNA: TGTGCCAGCAGCCAATCGGGTCGTGGAAACACCATATATTTT.

This rearrangement joins TRBV2 to TRBJ2-3; a weak D match, TRBD2 (7 bases). The CDR3 spans 15 residues. V was clipped by 4 bases and J by 5 bases, with 16 bases between them. CDR1 is SNHLY, CDR2 FYNNEI, per germline. In DNA form, the CDR3 reads TGTGCCAGCAGTGCCGGGGGGCCATATCAAGATACGCAGTATTTT. It is translated as CASSAGGPYQDTQYF.